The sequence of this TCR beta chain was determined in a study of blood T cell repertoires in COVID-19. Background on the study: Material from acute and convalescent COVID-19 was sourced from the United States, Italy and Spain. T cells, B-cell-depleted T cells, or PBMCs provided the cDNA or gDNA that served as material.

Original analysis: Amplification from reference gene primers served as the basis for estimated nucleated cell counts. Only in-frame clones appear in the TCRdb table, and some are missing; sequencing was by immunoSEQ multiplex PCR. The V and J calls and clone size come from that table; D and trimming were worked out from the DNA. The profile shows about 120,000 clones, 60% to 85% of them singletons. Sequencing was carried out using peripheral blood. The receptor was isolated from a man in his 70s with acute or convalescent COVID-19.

CDR3 amino acids: CASSFVGDRSTEAFF. CDR3 nucleotide sequence: TGTGCCAGCAGCTTCGTTGGGGACAGGTCAACTGAAGCTTTCTTT. The V call is TRBV5-5, the J call TRBJ1-1, with 8 bases identical to TRBD1. The germline gives CDR1 SGHKS, CDR2 YYEKEE (reference sequence). Germline trimming cut 2 bases from V and 5 bases from J; bases unmatched to any gene: 8. CDR3 length: 15 amino acids. Based on the CDR3 plus reference TRBV5-5 and TRBJ1-1, the full variable domain is DAGVTQSPTHLIKTRGQQVTLRCSPISGHKSVSWYQQVLGQGPQFIFQYYEKEERGRGNFPDRFSARQFPNYSSELNVNALLLGDSALYLCASSFVGDRSTEAFFGQGTRLTVV.